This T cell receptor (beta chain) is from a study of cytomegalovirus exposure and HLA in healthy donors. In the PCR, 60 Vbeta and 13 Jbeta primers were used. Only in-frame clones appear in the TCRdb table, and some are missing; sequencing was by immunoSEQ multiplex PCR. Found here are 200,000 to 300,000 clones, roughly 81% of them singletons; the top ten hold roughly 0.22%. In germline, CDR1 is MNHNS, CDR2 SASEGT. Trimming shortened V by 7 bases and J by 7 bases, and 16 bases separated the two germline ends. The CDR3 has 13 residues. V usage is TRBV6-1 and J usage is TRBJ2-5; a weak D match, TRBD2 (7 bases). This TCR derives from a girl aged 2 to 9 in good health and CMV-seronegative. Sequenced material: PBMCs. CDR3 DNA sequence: TGTGCCAGCATAGGGGGGGGGCAGGGGACCCAGTACTTC. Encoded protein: CASIGGGQGTQYF.